The present TCR beta chain was sequenced within a study of beta chain features in type 1 diabetes. Study-wide results and caveats: Significant though moderate, a shortening of TCRB CDR3s appeared in all four CD4+ subsets of Type 1 diabetes patients. Whether TCRB rearrangement is influenced by HLA type was left unresolved in this analysis. In type 1 diabetes patients, VDJ junctions had fewer insertions; deletions at these junctions were more frequent.

In regard to this clone: Antigen specificity is unknown.

CDR1 and CDR2 (germline): SGHRS, YFSETQ. The ends lost 4 bases at V and 0 bases at J; junction bases unmatched: 10. The CDR3 has 19 residues. The study reverse transcribed the entire isolated RNA, so it sequenced expressed TCRB transcripts. Produced via immunoSEQ multiplex PCR; TCRdb's table is partial and in-frame only. The table has a few hundred thousand clones, around 10% seen once. This chain links TRBV5-1 with TRBJ2-1; 13 nucleotides agree with TRBD2. The origin of this receptor is a young man with type 1 diabetes. The sequenced sample was central memory CD4+ T cells from blood. The DNA of the CDR3 is TGCGCCAGCAGCGCCTCCGGGACTAGCGGGATGCACTCCTACAATGAGCAGTTCTTC. As protein: CASSASGTSGMHSYNEQFF.